This T cell receptor (beta chain) was captured by sequencing in a study of T cells after yellow fever vaccination. TCRdb reanalysed the 5' RACE reads using MiXCR and keeps one entry per CDR3 protein. The sample shows approximately 90,000 distinct CDR3 sequences, about an eighth of them seen only once. General study findings and limits: Booster samples showed a return of most primary-vaccination clones (around 95% CD4, approximately 85% CD8). The secondary response showed a weaker magnitude and a faster peak, day 5 versus 15.

This clonotype was counted a few times. Sequencing was performed on CD8+ T cells not binding an NS4B(214-222) dextramer, sorted from PBMCs, taken less than 25 days after the first yellow fever vaccination. The sequence was obtained from a man between 18 and 35 years old who received the YFV17D yellow fever vaccine.

CDR3 region: CASSLSGTDTQYF. The CDR3 DNA reads TGTGCCAGCAGTTTGTCGGGCACAGATACGCAGTATTTT. This chain connects TRBV12-3 or TRBV12-4 to TRBJ2-3, with D hard to call. The CDR3 is 13 amino acids. Trimming cost V 3 bases and J 1 base, with 5 bases left between them.